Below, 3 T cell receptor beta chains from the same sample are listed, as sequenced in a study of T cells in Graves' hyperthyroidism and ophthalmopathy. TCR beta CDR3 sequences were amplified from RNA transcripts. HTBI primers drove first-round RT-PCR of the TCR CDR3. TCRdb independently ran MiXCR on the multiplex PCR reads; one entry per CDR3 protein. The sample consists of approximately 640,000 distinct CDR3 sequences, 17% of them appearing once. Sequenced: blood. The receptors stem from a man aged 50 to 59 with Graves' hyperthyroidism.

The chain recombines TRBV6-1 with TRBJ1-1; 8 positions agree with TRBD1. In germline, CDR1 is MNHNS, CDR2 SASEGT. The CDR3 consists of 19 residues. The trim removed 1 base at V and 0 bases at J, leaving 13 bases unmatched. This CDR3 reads CASSEDGQGLFLVNTEAFF. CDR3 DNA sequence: TGTGCCAGCAGTGAAGACGGACAGGGCCTCTTCTTAGTGAACACTGAAGCTTTCTTT.

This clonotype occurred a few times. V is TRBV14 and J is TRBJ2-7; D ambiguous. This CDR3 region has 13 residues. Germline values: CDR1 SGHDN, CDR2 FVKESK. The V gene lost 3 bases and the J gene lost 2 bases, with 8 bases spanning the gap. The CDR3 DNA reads TGTGCCAGCAGCCATGTGCCTACCTACGAGCAGTACTTC. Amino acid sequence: CASSHVPTYEQYF.

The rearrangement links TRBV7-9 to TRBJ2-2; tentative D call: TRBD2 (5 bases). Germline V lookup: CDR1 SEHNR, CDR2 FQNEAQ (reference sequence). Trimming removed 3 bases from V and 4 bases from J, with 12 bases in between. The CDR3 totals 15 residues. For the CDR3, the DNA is TGTGCCAGCAGCTTGGCCGGGATGGGCACCGGGGAGCTGTTTTTT. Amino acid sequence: CASSLAGMGTGELFF.